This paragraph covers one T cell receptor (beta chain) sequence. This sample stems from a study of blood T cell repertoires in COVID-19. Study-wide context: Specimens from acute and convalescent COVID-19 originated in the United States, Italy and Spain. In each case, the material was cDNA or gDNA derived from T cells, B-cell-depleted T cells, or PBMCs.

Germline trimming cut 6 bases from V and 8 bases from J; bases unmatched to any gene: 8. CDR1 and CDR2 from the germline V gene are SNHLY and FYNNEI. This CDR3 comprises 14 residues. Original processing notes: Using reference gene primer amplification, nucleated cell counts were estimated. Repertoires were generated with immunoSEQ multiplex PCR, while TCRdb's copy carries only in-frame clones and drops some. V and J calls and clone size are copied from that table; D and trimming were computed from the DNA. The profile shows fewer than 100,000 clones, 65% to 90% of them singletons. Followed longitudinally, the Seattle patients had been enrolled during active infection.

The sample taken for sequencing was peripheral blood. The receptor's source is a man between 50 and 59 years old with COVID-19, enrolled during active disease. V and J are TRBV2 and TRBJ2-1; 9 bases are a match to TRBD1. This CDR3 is CASRATGGLDEQFF. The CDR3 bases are TGTGCCAGCAGAGCTACAGGGGGCTTGGATGAGCAGTTCTTC.